A single sample is the source of the 14 T cell receptor beta chains below, sequenced in a study of shared clonotypes between healthy human individuals. Sequencing used immunoSEQ multiplex PCR; TCRdb keeps in-frame clones, though not all of them. In the table there are a few million clones, 90% to 97% of which are singletons. The sample comprised naive CD4+ T cells sorted from blood. Subset specified: CD45RA+ positively selected. The receptors derive from a man between 18 and 35 years old in good health.

This chain uses TRBV6-5 with TRBJ2-3, with 8 positions matching TRBD1. This CDR3 region has 14 residues. Germline V gene data show CDR1 as MNHEY and CDR2 as SVGAGI. Losses at the gene ends were 7 bases for V and 4 bases for J; bases not matched to a gene: 7. The CDR3 is CASTPGQGSDTQYF. Written as DNA, the CDR3 is TGTGCCAGCACCCCCGGACAGGGCTCAGATACGCAGTATTTT.

As regards this clone: Distinct nucleotide sequences in the sample also encode this CDR3. The genes are TRBV11-2 and TRBJ1-6, with 7 bases lining up with TRBD1. Germline V CDR1 and CDR2: SGHAT, FQNNGV. This CDR3 has 15 residues. Germline trimming cut 0 bases from V and 7 bases from J; bases unmatched to any gene: 3. This chain's CDR3 is CASSLDRQGNSPLHF. As DNA, the CDR3 is TGTGCCAGCAGCTTAGATCGACAGGGAAATTCACCCCTCCACTTT.

CDR3 in amino acids: CASSPEGWGTEAFF. The CDR3 DNA follows: TGTGCCAGCTCACCGGAGGGTTGGGGCACTGAAGCTTTCTTT. The V gene is TRBV18, the J gene TRBJ1-1; D is unclear. The germline V gene has CDR1 KGHSH and CDR2 LQKENI. The CDR3 covers 14 residues. V dropped 3 bases and J dropped 4 bases, with 12 bases sitting between them.

The CDR3 spells CASSERLSGNTIYF. Here the CDR3 DNA reads TGTGCCAGCAGTGAACGGCTCTCTGGAAACACCATATATTTT. V gene TRBV2 combines with J gene TRBJ1-3; the D is unclear. Germline-derived CDR1 and CDR2 are SNHLY and FYNNEI. Trimming removed 2 bases at V and 0 bases at J, with 5 bases between. The CDR3 has 14 amino acids. Filled out from reference TRBV2 and TRBJ1-3, the complete variable domain reads EPEVTQTPSHQVTQMGQEVILRCVPISNHLYFYWYRQILGQKVEFLVSFYNNEISEKSEIFDDQFSVERPDGSNFTLKIRSTKLEDSAMYFCASSERLSGNTIYFGEGSWLTVV.

The gene calls are TRBV10-1 and TRBJ1-1; TRBD1 aligns across 8 bases. Trimming cost V 2 bases and J 4 bases; bases outside gene matches: 3. Per the germline V gene, CDR1 is WNHNN and CDR2 is SYGVQD (reference sequence). The CDR3 has 14 amino acids. The CDR3 sequence is CASSETGGVTEAFF. The CDR3 coding sequence is TGCGCCAGCAGTGAGACAGGGGGGGTCACTGAAGCTTTCTTT.

This chain uses TRBV27 with TRBJ2-7; 10 nucleotides match TRBD2. CDR1 and CDR2 from the germline V gene are MNHEY and SMNVEV (reference sequence). This CDR3 has 15 residues. V lost 7 bases to trimming and J lost 2 bases; unmatched junction nucleotides: 8. CDR3 residues: CASTKVAGGAYEQYF. CDR3 nucleotides: TGTGCCAGCACCAAGGTAGCGGGAGGTGCCTACGAGCAGTACTTC.

This chain joins TRBV18 and TRBJ2-7, with no clear D. Trimming cost V 5 bases and J 0 bases, with 2 bases left between them. This CDR3 has 11 amino acids. CDR1 KGHSH and CDR2 LQKENI come from the germline V gene. DNA for the CDR3: TGTGCCAGCTCAAACTCCTACGAGCAGTACTTC. This gives the protein CASSNSYEQYF.

This rearrangement joins TRBV30 to TRBJ2-3, with 9 nucleotides matching TRBD1. This CDR3 contains 17 residues. Per the germline V gene, CDR1 is GTSNPN and CDR2 is SVGIG (reference sequence). After removal of 4 bases from V and 0 bases from J, the junction contained 11 bases not matched to a gene. The CDR3 protein is CAWNRQGGGFSTDTQYF. CDR3 nucleotide sequence: TGTGCCTGGAATAGACAGGGGGGGGGATTTAGCACAGATACGCAGTATTTT.

CDR3 in DNA: TGTGCCAGCAGTTTATCGGCTAGGGCCTACGAGCAGTACTTC. Translating it yields CASSLSARAYEQYF. The V and J genes are TRBV28 and TRBJ2-7; D is uncertain. Germline CDR1 reads MDHEN; CDR2 reads SYDVKM. V was trimmed by 1 base and J by 2 bases, leaving 9 bases between them. The CDR3 is 14 amino acids.

This clone was seen only once. The J gene is TRBJ1-4, the V gene TRBV4-1; a weak D match, TRBD1 (6 bases). With 0 bases removed from V and 8 bases from J, the gap between germline ends came to 25 bases. Germline values: CDR1 MGHRA, CDR2 YSYEKL. The CDR3 is 19 residues long. CDR3 sequence: CASSQDKGAVGQGQEKLFF. For the CDR3, the DNA is TGCGCCAGCAGCCAAGATAAAGGGGCAGTGGGGCAGGGACAAGAAAAACTGTTTTTT.

The chain carries TRBV5-6 and TRBJ2-7; D unclear. Germline values: CDR1 SGHDT, CDR2 YYEEEE. This CDR3 has 14 amino acids. Trimming cost V 4 bases and J 2 bases, with 13 bases left between them. The CDR3: CASSAVRGAYEQYF. For the CDR3, the DNA is TGTGCCAGCAGCGCCGTTCGTGGTGCCTACGAGCAGTACTTC.

The chain employs TRBV5-4 and TRBJ2-5; possible D gene TRBD1, 6 bases. The V gene lost 4 bases and the J gene lost 2 bases, with 18 bases spanning the gap. Germline lookup yields CDR1 SGHNT and CDR2 YYREEE (reference sequence). The CDR3 has 16 residues. CDR3 amino acids: CASSPRQDRRQETQYF. CDR3 bases: TGTGCCAGCAGCCCGAGACAGGATCGGAGGCAAGAGACCCAGTACTTC.

The chain couples TRBV11-1 to TRBJ2-2; 12 bases are a match to TRBD1. The CDR3 contains 16 residues. CDR1 and CDR2 from the germline V gene are SGHAT and FQDESV (reference sequence). J lost 5 bases, V lost 3 bases, and 4 bases had no gene match. The CDR3 loop reads CASSFGTGGATGELFF. CDR3 nucleotide sequence: TGTGCCAGCAGCTTTGGGACAGGGGGCGCAACCGGGGAGCTGTTTTTT.

The V and J genes are TRBV7-9 and TRBJ2-7; possibly TRBD2 for D (6 bases). Germline V gene sequence: CDR1 SEHNR, CDR2 FQNEAQ (reference sequence). The CDR3 is made up of 14 amino acids. The germline V and J ends were trimmed by 5 bases and 5 bases, with 16 bases remaining between them. The CDR3 DNA follows: TGTGCCAGCAGCCCTGGCGGCGGGACTCACGAGCAGTACTTC. Protein sequence: CASSPGGGTHEQYF.